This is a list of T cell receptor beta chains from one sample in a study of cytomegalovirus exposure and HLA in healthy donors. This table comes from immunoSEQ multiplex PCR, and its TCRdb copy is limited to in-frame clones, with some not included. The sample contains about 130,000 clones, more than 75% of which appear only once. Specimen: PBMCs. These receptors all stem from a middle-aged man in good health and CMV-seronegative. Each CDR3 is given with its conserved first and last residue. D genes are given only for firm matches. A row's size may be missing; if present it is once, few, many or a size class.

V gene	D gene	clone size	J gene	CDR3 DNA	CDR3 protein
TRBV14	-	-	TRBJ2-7	TGTGCCAGCAGCCAAACATATACAGGGCGCTCACCCTACGAGCAGTACTTC	CASSQTYTGRSPYEQYF
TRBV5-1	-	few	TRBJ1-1	TGCGCCAGCAGCTGGACAGCGAACACTGAAGCTTTCTTT	CASSWTANTEAFF
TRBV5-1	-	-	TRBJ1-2	TGCGCCAGCAGCCTGTTAGTTAACGACTATGGCTACACCTTC	CASSLLVNDYGYTF
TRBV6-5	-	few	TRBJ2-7	TGTGCCAGCAGGTTAACAGGGAGCTCCTACGAGCAGTACTTC	CASRLTGSSYEQYF
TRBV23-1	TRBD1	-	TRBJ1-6	TGCGCCAGCACAACGGACAGGGGGGGATATCGGGTTAATTCACCCCTCCACTTT	CASTTDRGGYRVNSPLHF
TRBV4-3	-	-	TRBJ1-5	TGCGCCAGCAGCCAAGATAGAGGGATGCCCCAGCATTTT	CASSQDRGMPQHF
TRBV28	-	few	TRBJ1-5	TGTGCCAGCAGTTTAGACTGGAATAGTGTTCAGCCCCAGCATTTT	CASSLDWNSVQPQHF
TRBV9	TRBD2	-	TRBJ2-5	TGTGCCAGCAGCACCCGGACTAGCGGGGTCCAAGAGACCCAGTACTTC	CASSTRTSGVQETQYF
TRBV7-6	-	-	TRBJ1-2	TGTGCCAGCAGCTTAGCGCTTGGCAGGGAAGGCTATGGCTACACCTTC	CASSLALGREGYGYTF
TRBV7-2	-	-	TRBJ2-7	TGTGCCAGCAGCTTGGGTATATTAGGACAAGGCCAATACTTC	CASSLGILGQGQYF
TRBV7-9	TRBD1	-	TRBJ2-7	TGTGCCAGCAGCCCACCGACAGGGGAAGCTACCAAGGACTACGAGCAGTACTTC	CASSPPTGEATKDYEQYF
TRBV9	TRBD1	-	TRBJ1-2	TGTGCCAGCAGCGTCCAAAGACAGGGGGCGAGCTATGGCTACACCTTC	CASSVQRQGASYGYTF
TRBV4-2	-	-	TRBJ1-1	TGTGCCAGCAGCCAAGATAGGGACTCGGGCACTGAAGCTTTCTTT	CASSQDRDSGTEAFF
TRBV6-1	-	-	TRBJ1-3	TGTGCCAGCAGTGGCAACAGGGCACTGGGTGGAAACACCATATATTTT	CASSGNRALGGNTIYF
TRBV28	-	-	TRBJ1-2	TGTGCCAGCAGTTTATCGGGGATCGGGGTCATGGGTGGCTACACCTTC	CASSLSGIGVMGGYTF
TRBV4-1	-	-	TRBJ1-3	TGCGCCAGCAGCCAAGAACAGGGCTCTGGAAACACCATATATTTT	CASSQEQGSGNTIYF
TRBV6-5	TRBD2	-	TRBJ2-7	TGTGCCAGCAGTTACGGGCTAGCGGGAAAACCCTACGAGCAGTACTTC	CASSYGLAGKPYEQYF
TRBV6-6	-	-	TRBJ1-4	TGTGCCTCCAACTCCCCCGCAACTAATGAAAAACTGTTTTTT	CASNSPATNEKLFF
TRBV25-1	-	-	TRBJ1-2	TGTGCCAGCAGTGAATCCCATGGCAGGGAAATTAACTATGGCTACACCTTC	CASSESHGREINYGYTF
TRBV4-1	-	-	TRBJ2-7	TGCGCCAGCAGCCACAGCACAGGGCTATACGAGCAGTACTTC	CASSHSTGLYEQYF
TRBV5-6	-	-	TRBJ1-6	TGTGCCAGCAGCTTTAAGGGGTCTCCCTATAATTCACCCCTCCACTTT	CASSFKGSPYNSPLHF
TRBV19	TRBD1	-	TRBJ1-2	TGTGCCAGTAGTCTTTGGACAGGGAGAGATGGCTACACCTTC	CASSLWTGRDGYTF
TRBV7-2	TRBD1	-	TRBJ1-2	TGTGCCAGCAGCCTCGGACAGGGTATTACCTATGGCTACACCTTC	CASSLGQGITYGYTF
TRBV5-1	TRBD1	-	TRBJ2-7	TGCGCCAGCAGCTTTGGTTGGGGGACAGACGAGCAGTACTTC	CASSFGWGTDEQYF
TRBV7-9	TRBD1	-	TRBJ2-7	TGTTCCAGCAGCTCAAGCGGACAGGAGTCCTACGAGCAGTACTTC	CSSSSSGQESYEQYF
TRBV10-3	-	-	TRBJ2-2	TGTGCCATCTTTACAGGGACCGGGGAGCTGTTTTTT	CAIFTGTGELFF
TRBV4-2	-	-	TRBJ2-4	TGTGCCAGCAGCCAAGCAGTGGGGGGGCCGGTAAACATTCAGTACTTC	CASSQAVGGPVNIQYF
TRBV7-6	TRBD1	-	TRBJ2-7	TGTGCCAGCAGCTTAGCCACCGGGACAGGGGTCTACGAGCAGTACTTC	CASSLATGTGVYEQYF
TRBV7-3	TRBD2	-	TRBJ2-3	TGTGCCAGCAGCTTCAGGGAGGGGGATACGCAGTATTTT	CASSFREGDTQYF
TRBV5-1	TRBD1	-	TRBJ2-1	TGCGCCAGCAGCCCGGGGACAGGGGACGGCTACTACAATGAGCAGTTCTTC	CASSPGTGDGYYNEQFF
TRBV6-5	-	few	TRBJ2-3	TGTGCCAGCAGGATAACAGGGTATAATACGCAGTATTTT	CASRITGYNTQYF
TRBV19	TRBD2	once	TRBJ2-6	TGTGCCAGTAGTATTGTAGGGGACTATTCTGGGGCCAACGTCCTGACTTTC	CASSIVGDYSGANVLTF
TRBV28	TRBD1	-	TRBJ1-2	TGTGCCAGCAGTCCCCGGCGGACAGGGGCGGAGGGTGGCTACACCTTC	CASSPRRTGAEGGYTF
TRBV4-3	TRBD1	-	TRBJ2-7	TGCGCCAGCAGCCAAGAAGGTACAGGGGTCTACGAGCAGTACTTC	CASSQEGTGVYEQYF
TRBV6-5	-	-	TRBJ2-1	TGTGCCAGCAGTTCGACGGGATACAATGAGCAGTTCTTC	CASSSTGYNEQFF
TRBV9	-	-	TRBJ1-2	TGTGCCAGCAGCGTAGGCACGGGTAACTATGGCTACACCTTC	CASSVGTGNYGYTF
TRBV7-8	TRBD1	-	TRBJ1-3	TGTGCCAGCAGCTTTGACAGGGGGCCTGGAAACACCATATATTTT	CASSFDRGPGNTIYF
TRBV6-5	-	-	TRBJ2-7	TGTGCCAGCAGCCGAGGATTCGGAGGCTACGAGCAGTACTTC	CASSRGFGGYEQYF
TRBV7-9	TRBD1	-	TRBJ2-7	TGTTCCAGCAGCTCGTCGGGACAGAAGTCCTACGAGCAGTACTTC	CSSSSSGQKSYEQYF
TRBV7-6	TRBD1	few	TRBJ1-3	TGTGCCAGCAGCTTAGCGCCTTGGACAGGGGACGGAAACACCATATATTTT	CASSLAPWTGDGNTIYF
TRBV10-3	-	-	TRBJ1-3	TGTGCCATCAGTGGCGGGGATCTCTCTGGAAACACCATATATTTT	CAISGGDLSGNTIYF
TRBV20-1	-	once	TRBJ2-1	TGCAGTGCAGCAGACAGGTCAGAGCAGTTCTTC	CSAADRSEQFF
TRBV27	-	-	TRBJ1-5	TGTGCCAGCAGTTGGGACACAGATCAGCCCCAGCATTTT	CASSWDTDQPQHF
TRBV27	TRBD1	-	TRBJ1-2	TGTGCCAGCAGTTTATACGGGACAGGGGATGGCTACACCTTC	CASSLYGTGDGYTF
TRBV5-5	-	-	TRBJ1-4	TGTGCCAGCCAAGCTTCGGGGGATTTATTCGAAAAACTGTTTTTT	CASQASGDLFEKLFF
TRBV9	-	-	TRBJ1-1	TGTGCCAGCGCCGGAGATCCGAGCACTGAAGCTTTCTTT	CASAGDPSTEAFF
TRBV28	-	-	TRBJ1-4	TGTGCCAGCAGAACAGGGCCGGGGAAACTGTTTTTT	CASRTGPGKLFF